The 20 T cell receptor beta chains below come from one sample, sequenced in a study of siplizumab effects on memory and regulatory T cells. TCRdb's table, derived via immunoSEQ multiplex PCR, lists solely in-frame clones and lacks some. The sample includes 85,000 to 130,000 clones, 75% to 95% seen only once; the top ten take just over 2.5%. Sequencing was performed on CD4+ T cells sorted from blood. These receptors originate from a human donor in good health. Some clones in this sample may be carry-over from other donors' samples.

V is TRBV19 and J is TRBJ2-1, with TRBD1 matching 9 bases. Germline V gives CDR1 LNHDA, CDR2 SQIVND (reference sequence). V was pared by 2 bases and J by 7 bases, with 6 bases of the junction left unmatched. CDR3 size: 15 residues. This CDR3 is CASSISGQGVNEQFF. The CDR3, as DNA: TGTGCCAGTAGTATATCGGGACAGGGTGTAAATGAGCAGTTCTTC.

This clone was counted a single time. This chain connects TRBV27 to TRBJ2-7; TRBD2 is a possible D gene (5 bases). Trimming took off 6 bases at V and 1 base at J, with 13 bases between the two ends. The germline V gene encodes CDR1 MNHEY and CDR2 SMNVEV (reference sequence). The CDR3 runs 14 residues. DNA of the CDR3: TGTGCCAGCAGACGAGACTACACATCCTACGAGCAGTACTTC. This sequence encodes CASRRDYTSYEQYF.

Points on this clone: The same CDR3 also results from other DNA sequences found in this sample. This chain joins TRBV5-6 and TRBJ2-7; the D is unclear. This CDR3 is built from 11 residues. The V end lost 0 bases, the J end lost 6 bases, and 4 bases lay between the germline ends. CDR1 SGHDT and CDR2 YYEEEE come from the germline V gene. CDR3: CASSLEGEQYF. The CDR3 nucleotides read TGTGCCAGCAGCTTGGAGGGCGAGCAGTACTTC.

The J gene is TRBJ2-3, the V gene TRBV19; 8 bases are shared with TRBD2. CDR1 LNHDA and CDR2 SQIVND come from the germline V gene (reference sequence). J gave up 2 bases and V 7 bases, and 2 bases lay outside the gene matches. The CDR3 covers 13 residues. As DNA, the CDR3 is TGTGCCAGTAAACTAGCGGTCACAGATACGCAGTATTTT. The encoded protein is CASKLAVTDTQYF.

The rearrangement joins TRBV20-1 to TRBJ1-1; D not resolved. Per the germline V gene, CDR1 is DFQATT and CDR2 is SNEGSKA (reference sequence). CDR3 length: 11 amino acids. The CDR3 here is CRARWVTEAFF. The DNA for the CDR3 is TGCAGGGCCAGGTGGGTCACTGAAGCTTTCTTT.

The table lists this clone with a count of one. The J gene is TRBJ2-7, the V gene TRBV28, with 10 bases aligning to TRBD1. The CDR3 runs 13 residues. V lost 8 bases and J lost 4; bases outside the gene matches: 5. CDR1 MDHEN and CDR2 SYDVKM come from the germline V gene. The CDR3 loop is CASVRTGGYEQYF. The CDR3, as DNA: TGTGCCAGCGTCAGGACAGGGGGATACGAGCAGTACTTC.

This rearrangement joins TRBV21-1 to TRBJ1-2. TRBV21-1 is shown as a pseudogene. The length of the CDR3 is 18 residues. The CDR3 bases are TGTGCCAGCAGCACGAACACTGCCTCAATGGCGGCTAACTATGGCTACACCTTC. As protein: CASSTNTASMAANYGYTF.

The gene calls are TRBV29-1 and TRBJ1-2; D gene unclear. The CDR3 extends over 12 amino acids. CDR1 is SQVTM and CDR2 is ANQGSEA in the germline V gene. CDR3 loop: CGSGVSNYGYTF. CDR3 DNA sequence: TGCGGCTCGGGCGTATCTAACTATGGCTACACCTTC.

This rearrangement joins TRBV10-1 to TRBJ2-1, with 10 positions matching TRBD1. CDR3 length equals 15 residues. Trimming cost V 4 bases and J 6 bases; bases outside gene matches: 6. Germline V gene sequence: CDR1 WNHNN, CDR2 SYGVQD (reference sequence). The CDR3 is CASSVGDRGANEQFF. CDR3 nucleotides: TGCGCCAGCAGTGTCGGGGACAGGGGCGCCAATGAGCAGTTCTTC.

This clone appeared once. This chain connects TRBV15 to TRBJ1-1; a weak D match, TRBD1 (6 bases). Germline CDR1 LNHNV, CDR2 YYDKDF (reference sequence). The V end was cut by 1 base, the J end by 6 bases, with 15 bases between. CDR3 length: 15 amino acids. The CDR3: CATSRVAGVTSEAFF. The CDR3 DNA is TGTGCCACCAGCAGAGTGGCAGGGGTCACATCTGAAGCTTTCTTT. Looking up the rest from reference TRBV15 and TRBJ1-1 gives the full variable domain: DAMVIQNPRYQVTQFGKPVTLSCSQTLNHNVMYWYQQKSSQAPKLLFHYYDKDFNNEADTPDNFQSRRPNTSFCFLDIRSPGLGDTAMYLCATSRVAGVTSEAFFGQGTRLTVV.

This clone was observed a handful of times. The chain links TRBV6-5 to TRBJ2-6, with D unclear. CDR1 and CDR2 (germline): MNHEY, SVGAGI. The CDR3 contains 13 residues. The V end was cut by 4 bases, the J end by 3 bases, with 4 bases between. The CDR3 loop reads CASSWSGANVLTF. DNA of the CDR3: TGTGCCAGCAGTTGGAGTGGGGCCAACGTCCTGACTTTC.

The chain employs TRBV2 and TRBJ2-2, with D perhaps matching TRBD2 (6 bases). The CDR3 is 16 residues long. CDR1 SNHLY and CDR2 FYNNEI come from the germline V gene. V was clipped by 1 base and J by 3 bases, with 12 bases between them. CDR3 loop: CASSEVRRADTGELFF. DNA of the CDR3: TGTGCCAGCAGTGAAGTCCGGAGGGCCGACACCGGGGAGCTGTTTTTT.

The rearrangement joins TRBV2 to TRBJ1-5, with 7 bases matching TRBD1. The CDR3 sequence is 15 residues long. Trimming at V came to 4 bases and at J to 1 base, leaving 4 bases not matched to a gene. Germline CDR1 reads SNHLY; CDR2 reads FYNNEI. The CDR3 bases are TGTGCCAGCAGTGCGGGGGGACAGAGCAATCAGCCCCAGCATTTT. It encodes CASSAGGQSNQPQHF.

V is TRBV5-1 and J is TRBJ2-3; tentatively, D is TRBD1 (6 bases). CDR1 and CDR2 (germline): SGHRS, YFSETQ. The CDR3 consists of 15 residues. V lost 4 bases and J lost 0, with 12 bases in between. In DNA, the CDR3 is TGCGCCAGCAGCCCGTGGACAGCCAGCACAGATACGCAGTATTTT. This translates into CASSPWTASTDTQYF. The entire variable domain, with the rest obtained from reference TRBV5-1 and TRBJ2-3, is as follows: KAGVTQTPRYLIKTRGQQVTLSCSPISGHRSVSWYQQTPGQGLQFLFEYFSETQRNKGNFPGRFSGRQFSNSRSEMNVSTLELGDSALYLCASSPWTASTDTQYFGPGTRLTVL.

CDR3 region: CASRLGYNEQFF. Here the CDR3 DNA reads TGTGCCAGCCGGCTAGGATACAATGAGCAGTTCTTC. The J gene is TRBJ2-1, the V gene TRBV28; D call uncertain. This CDR3 contains 12 residues. The germline V gene encodes CDR1 MDHEN and CDR2 SYDVKM. V lost 8 bases, J lost 4 bases, and 9 bases lay in between.

The chain couples TRBV18 to TRBJ1-4, with 12 bases aligning to TRBD1. The CDR3 is 15 residues long. Germline CDR1 KGHSH, CDR2 LQKENI. V lost 3 bases, J lost 8 bases, and 4 bases stayed unmatched. The CDR3 region is CASSPSGTGGEKLFF. The CDR3 DNA reads TGTGCCAGCTCACCTTCCGGGACAGGGGGCGAAAAACTGTTTTTT.

For the CDR3, the DNA is TGTGCCAGCAGTCCGGGACGGAAGACAATGTTTCCCCGATTTCTGAACACTGAAGCTTTCTTT. Its translation: CASSPGRKTMFPRFLNTEAFF. The chain uses TRBV27 and TRBJ1-1; weak D call: TRBD1 (5 bases). Germline V CDR1 and CDR2: MNHEY, SMNVEV (reference sequence). The CDR3 sequence is 21 residues long. Trimming pared 5 bases from V and 0 bases from J, leaving 31 bases between.

The V and J genes are TRBV9 and TRBJ1-2; no firm D call. V shed 0 bases and J shed 6 bases, with 6 bases lying between them. From germline, CDR1 is SGDLS and CDR2 YYNGEE. This CDR3 has 12 residues. CDR3 amino acids: CASSVGGDGYTF. CDR3 bases: TGTGCCAGCAGCGTAGGTGGGGATGGCTACACCTTC.

This clone was detected once. This chain connects TRBV2 to TRBJ1-5; D unresolved. CDR1 SNHLY and CDR2 FYNNEI come from the germline V gene. The ends were cut back, 4 bases at V and 0 bases at J, with 4 bases in the middle. The CDR3 is made up of 13 amino acids. The CDR3 region has the DNA TGTGCCAGCAGTGTATATAGCAATCAGCCCCAGCATTTT. This gives the protein CASSVYSNQPQHF.

The V gene is TRBV29-1, the J gene TRBJ1-1; no clear D gene. The CDR3 is 12 amino acids. Germline CDR1 is SQVTM and CDR2 is ANQGSEA. Trimming removed 1 base from V and 1 base from J, with 4 bases in between. CDR3: CSVEGRNTEAFF. CDR3 DNA: TGCAGCGTTGAAGGGAGGAACACTGAAGCTTTCTTT.